Below are 26 T cell receptor beta chains sequenced from a single sample in a study of T cell responses to AZD1222 COVID-19 vaccine. Clones were read by immunoSEQ multiplex PCR, and TCRdb kept only the in-frame ones, dropping some. The table has fewer than 150,000 clones, around 90% seen once. Specimen: peripheral blood, collected 28 days after the second AZD1222 dose. The receptors were gathered from an adult who received the AZD1222 COVID-19 vaccine.

The rearrangement joins TRBV18 to TRBJ1-3, with a possible D match to TRBD1 (5 bases). V was clipped by 6 bases and J by 0 bases, with 9 bases between them. The CDR3 is 14 residues long. Per the germline V gene, CDR1 is KGHSH and CDR2 is LQKENI. Here the CDR3 reads CASSPGSSGNTIYF. The CDR3 DNA sequence: TGTGCCAGCTCCCCAGGGAGCTCTGGAAACACCATATATTTT.

V usage is TRBV7-9 and J usage is TRBJ1-2, with D unresolved. Germline CDR1 reads SEHNR; CDR2 reads FQNEAQ (reference sequence). Trimming left V 7 bases short and J 3 bases short, with 12 bases between. This CDR3 has 13 amino acids. The CDR3 region is CASNPGRDYGYTF. The CDR3 nucleotides read TGTGCCAGCAACCCGGGTAGGGACTATGGCTACACCTTC. The full variable domain, its missing parts supplied by reference TRBV7-9 and TRBJ1-2, is DTGVSQNPRHKITKRGQNVTFRCDPISEHNRLYWYRQTLGQGPEFLTYFQNEAQLEKSRLLSDRFSAERPKGSFSTLEIQRTEQGDSAMYLCASNPGRDYGYTFGSGTRLTVV.

The chain recombines TRBV7-8 with TRBJ2-6, with 10 bases matching TRBD2. The germline gives CDR1 SGHVS, CDR2 FQNEAQ. CDR3 length equals 20 residues. With V trimmed by 4 bases and J by 2 bases, 14 bases remained unmatched. In DNA form, the CDR3 reads TGTGCCAGCAGCTATACCTCCTCTAGCGGGAGTTTCACTGGGGCCAACGTCCTGACTTTC. This sequence encodes CASSYTSSSGSFTGANVLTF. Full variable domain (missing parts from reference TRBV7-8 and TRBJ2-6): GAGVSQSPRYKVAKRGQDVALRCDPISGHVSLFWYQQALGQGPEFLTYFQNEAQLDKSGLPSDRFFAERPEGSVSTLKIQRTQQEDSAVYLCASSYTSSSGSFTGANVLTFGAGSRLTVL.

The CDR3 nucleotides read TGTGCCAGCAGCAACCACAGGGAGGGCACCGGGGAGCTGTTTTTT. Amino acids: CASSNHREGTGELFF. The gene calls are TRBV3-1 (or the pseudogene TRBV3-2) and TRBJ2-2; TRBD2 might be the D (7 bases). The CDR3 runs 15 residues. V lost 5 bases and J 4 bases, leaving 14 bases between the germline ends. The germline gives CDR1 LGHDT, CDR2 YNNKEL (reference sequence).

J is TRBJ2-7 and V is TRBV6-2 or TRBV6-3, with 9 bases matching TRBD1. Germline values: CDR1 MNHEY, CDR2 SVGEGT. This CDR3 region has 15 residues. V shed 5 bases and J 3 bases; nucleotides not matched to a gene: 8. In DNA form, the CDR3 reads TGTGCCAGCAGTGGCACCGGGACAGGGTACTACGAGCAGTACTTC. Translating gives CASSGTGTGYYEQYF.

The chain couples TRBV18 to TRBJ1-2; D possibly corresponds to TRBD1 (5 bases). Germline loops: CDR1 KGHSH, CDR2 LQKENI. V lost 2 bases and J lost 4, with 14 bases in between. The CDR3 length is 15 residues. As DNA, the CDR3 is TGTGCCAGCTCACCAGCGGGGCGCCACTCCTATGGCTACACCTTC. Its translation: CASSPAGRHSYGYTF.

This clone appeared once. The V gene is TRBV28, the J gene TRBJ1-4, with no clear D. This CDR3 is 15 amino acids long. The germline V gene encodes CDR1 MDHEN and CDR2 SYDVKM. Trimming took 3 bases from V and 0 from J, leaving 8 bases between them. The CDR3: CASSLGFATNEKLFF. DNA of the CDR3: TGTGCCAGCAGTTTGGGTTTTGCAACTAATGAAAAACTGTTTTTT. The full variable domain, in which reference TRBV28 and TRBJ1-4 provide the parts outside the CDR3, is DVKVTQSSRYLVKRTGEKVFLECVQDMDHENMFWYRQDPGLGLRLIYFSYDVKMKEKGDIPEGYSVSREKKERFSLILESASTNQTSMYLCASSLGFATNEKLFFGSGTQLSVL.

The V gene is TRBV30, the J gene TRBJ1-5; D might be TRBD1 (5 bases). The germline V gene encodes CDR1 GTSNPN and CDR2 SVGIG (reference sequence). V shed 3 bases and J shed 0 bases, with 18 bases lying between them. The CDR3 is 17 amino acids. CDR3 sequence reads: CAWSQGPLFYSNQPQHF. DNA of the CDR3: TGTGCCTGGAGCCAGGGCCCTTTGTTTTATAGCAATCAGCCCCAGCATTTT.

The sample holds a few counts of this clone. This chain uses TRBV9 with TRBJ1-2, with a tentative D call TRBD1 (5 bases). From germline, CDR1 is SGDLS and CDR2 YYNGEE. Trimming pared 3 bases from V and 6 bases from J, leaving 12 bases between. This CDR3 has 13 residues. CDR3 DNA: TGTGCCAGCAGCGCCCACTTGGGGGATGGCTACACCTTC. Protein product: CASSAHLGDGYTF.

The chain couples TRBV24-1 to TRBJ2-5, with 9 bases fitting TRBD2. The germline V gene has CDR1 KGHDR and CDR2 SFDVKD. The CDR3 covers 17 residues. The junction had 14 bases not matched to a gene; V was cut back by 10 bases and J by 0 bases. The CDR3 protein is CATRHFFSGSNQETQYF. CDR3 coding DNA: TGTGCCACGCGGCATTTTTTTAGCGGGAGTAACCAAGAGACCCAGTACTTC.

V usage is TRBV18 and J usage is TRBJ1-6, with 8 bases matching TRBD1. The V and J ends lost 2 bases and 8 bases, in that order; junction bases with no gene match: 5. The germline CDR1 and CDR2 sequences are KGHSH and LQKENI. There are 15 residues in the CDR3. In DNA, the CDR3 is TGTGCCAGCTCACCAAAAGGACAGGGACATTCACCCCTCCACTTT. This codes for CASSPKGQGHSPLHF.

The chain links TRBV5-4 to TRBJ1-4, with D possibly TRBD1 on 6 matching bases. The CDR3 sequence is 15 residues long. V gave up 4 bases and J gave up 7 bases, with 17 bases separating them. Germline lookup yields CDR1 SGHNT and CDR2 YYREEE (reference sequence). CDR3 sequence: CASSDRQAAREKLFF. CDR3 in DNA: TGTGCCAGCAGCGACCGACAGGCCGCTCGTGAAAAACTGTTTTTT. The whole variable domain, remainder taken from reference TRBV5-4 and TRBJ1-4, is ETGVTQSPTHLIKTRGQQVTLRCSSQSGHNTVSWYQQALGQGPQFIFQYYREEENGRGNFPPRFSGLQFPNYSSELNVNALELDDSALYLCASSDRQAAREKLFFGSGTQLSVL.

V and J are TRBV10-3 and TRBJ1-4; 8 bases agree with TRBD1. The CDR3 extends over 15 amino acids. CDR1 ENHRY and CDR2 SYGVKD come from the germline V gene. Trimming took 10 bases from V and 2 from J; bases not matched to a gene: 9. The chain's CDR3 is CATQTGAATNEKLFF. The CDR3 DNA reads TGTGCCACCCAGACAGGGGCGGCTACTAATGAAAAACTGTTTTTT.

This chain connects TRBV27 to TRBJ2-2; a possible D gene is TRBD2 (7 bases). Per the germline V gene, CDR1 is MNHEY and CDR2 is SMNVEV (reference sequence). There are 17 residues in the CDR3. Trimming cost V 2 bases and J 1 base, with 14 bases left between them. Here the CDR3 DNA reads TGTGCCAGCAGTTTAAGGGGGGGCGGGTTGAACACCGGGGAGCTGTTTTTT. Its protein product is CASSLRGGGLNTGELFF.

V and J are TRBV9 and TRBJ1-6; D gene uncertain. V lost 0 bases and J lost 8, with 18 bases in between. This CDR3 has 17 amino acids. Germline loops: CDR1 SGDLS, CDR2 YYNGEE. In nucleotides, the CDR3 is TGTGCCAGCAGCGTAGGGTCCACCTGGGAACGTGATTCACCCCTCCACTTT. Amino acids: CASSVGSTWERDSPLHF.

V usage is TRBV29-1 and J usage is TRBJ2-4; no clear D. Germline V gene data show CDR1 as SQVTM and CDR2 as ANQGSEA. The germline V and J ends were trimmed by 7 bases and 0 bases, with 13 bases remaining between them. The CDR3 loop spans 14 amino acids. The CDR3 sequence is CSAQWRQAKNIQYF. The CDR3 region has the DNA TGCAGCGCTCAATGGCGGCAAGCCAAAAACATTCAGTACTTC.

The chain couples TRBV5-1 to TRBJ2-1; a possible D gene is TRBD2 (5 bases). The CDR3 sequence is 14 residues long. Germline V CDR1 and CDR2: SGHRS, YFSETQ. V was pared by 5 bases and J by 0 bases, with 9 bases between. The CDR3 nucleotides read TGCGCCAGCAGGACGGACTCCTCCTACAATGAGCAGTTCTTC. The encoded protein is CASRTDSSYNEQFF.

This clone was seen only a few times. The chain has TRBV11-2 and TRBJ1-5; D perhaps matches TRBD1 (5 bases). Germline values: CDR1 SGHAT, CDR2 FQNNGV. V shed 1 base and J shed 7 bases, with 14 bases lying between them. The CDR3 is 15 amino acids. Written as DNA, the CDR3 is TGTGCCAGCAGCTTAGGATGGGGCGGGGTCCAGCCCCAGCATTTT. Translation: CASSLGWGGVQPQHF.

The J gene is TRBJ1-1, the V gene TRBV5-1, with unresolved D. CDR1 and CDR2 from the germline V gene are SGHRS and YFSETQ. V was trimmed by 0 bases and J by 1 base, leaving 13 bases between them. The CDR3 consists of 16 residues. In DNA, the CDR3 is TGCGCCAGCAGCTTGGAAGTCGTTTCTGGGAACACTGAAGCTTTCTTT. This encodes CASSLEVVSGNTEAFF.

This clone occurred a few times. This chain joins TRBV3-1 (or the pseudogene TRBV3-2) and TRBJ2-5, with a tentative D call TRBD2 (6 bases). V was clipped by 1 base and J by 4 bases, with 16 bases between them. CDR3 length: 16 amino acids. Germline loops: CDR1 LGHDT, CDR2 YNNKEL (reference sequence). CDR3 in amino acids: CASSQAAFISGETQYF. In DNA form, the CDR3 reads TGTGCCAGCAGCCAAGCAGCTTTCATTAGCGGAGAGACCCAGTACTTC.

The V and J genes are TRBV7-9 and TRBJ2-3; no reliable D call. This CDR3 has 12 residues. Germline CDR1 reads SEHNR; CDR2 reads FQNEAQ (reference sequence). V lost 3 bases, J lost 4 bases, and 5 bases lay in between. The CDR3 region is CASSFSPDTQYF. CDR3 sequence (DNA): TGTGCCAGCAGCTTCTCCCCAGATACGCAGTATTTT.

This clone came up once. The chain joins TRBV6-2 or TRBV6-3 to TRBJ2-7; 8 bases map to TRBD1. The V segment lost 5 bases and the J segment 1 base; nucleotides outside the gene matches: 1. The CDR3 extends over 13 amino acids. CDR1 MNHEY and CDR2 SVGEGT come from the germline V gene. This CDR3 is CASSRTGSYEQYF. The CDR3 nucleotides are TGTGCCAGCAGTCGGACAGGGTCCTACGAGCAGTACTTC.

The chain carries TRBV27 and TRBJ1-1, with 10 bases fitting TRBD1. Trimming took 3 bases from V and 0 from J; bases not matched to a gene: 1. Germline CDR1 reads MNHEY; CDR2 reads SMNVEV (reference sequence). The CDR3 length is 15 residues. Here the CDR3 DNA reads TGTGCCAGCAGTTTGGACAGGGGGATGAACACTGAAGCTTTCTTT. It codes for CASSLDRGMNTEAFF.

The genes are TRBV20-1 and TRBJ2-5; 10 nucleotides agree with TRBD2. Trimming took 3 bases from V and 5 from J; bases not matched to a gene: 12. CDR3 size: 16 residues. Germline loops: CDR1 DFQATT, CDR2 SNEGSKA (reference sequence). CDR3 region: CSASQASGRYLETQYF. In DNA, the CDR3 is TGCAGTGCTAGTCAGGCTAGCGGGAGATATCTGGAGACCCAGTACTTC.

In DNA, the CDR3 is TGTGCCGGCCCATACTTGGGGGGGCAGGGGGTCGGCAATCAGCCCCAGCATTTT. Translation gives CAGPYLGGQGVGNQPQHF. The chain has TRBV19 and TRBJ1-5; 7 positions agree with TRBD1. After removal of 11 bases from V and 2 bases from J, the junction contained 21 bases not matched to a gene. Germline-derived CDR1 and CDR2 are LNHDA and SQIVND (reference sequence). This CDR3 region has 18 residues.

The rearrangement joins TRBV5-1 to TRBJ2-1; tentative D call: TRBD2 (6 bases). CDR3 size: 15 residues. Trimming pared 5 bases from V and 7 bases from J, leaving 19 bases between. Germline values: CDR1 SGHRS, CDR2 YFSETQ. DNA of the CDR3: TGCGCCAGCAGTAGGTTACCGGGAGCTAAGAATGAGCAGTTCTTC. Protein sequence: CASSRLPGAKNEQFF.